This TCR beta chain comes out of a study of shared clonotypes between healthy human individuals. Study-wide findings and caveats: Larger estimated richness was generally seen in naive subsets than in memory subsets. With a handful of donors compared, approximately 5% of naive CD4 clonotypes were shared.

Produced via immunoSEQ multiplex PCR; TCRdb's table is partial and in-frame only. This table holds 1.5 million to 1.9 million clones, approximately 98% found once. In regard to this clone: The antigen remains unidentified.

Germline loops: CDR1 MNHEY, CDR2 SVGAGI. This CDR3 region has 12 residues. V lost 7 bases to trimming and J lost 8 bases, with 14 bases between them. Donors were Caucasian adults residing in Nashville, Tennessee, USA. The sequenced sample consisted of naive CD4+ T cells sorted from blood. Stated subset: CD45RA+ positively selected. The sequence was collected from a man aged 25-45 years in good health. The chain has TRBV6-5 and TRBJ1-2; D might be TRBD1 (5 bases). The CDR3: CASTFTGHGYTF. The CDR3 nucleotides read TGTGCCAGCACCTTCACGGGGCACGGCTACACCTTC.